This is a list of T cell receptor beta chains from one sample in a study of T cell responses to AZD1222 COVID-19 vaccine. Method: immunoSEQ multiplex PCR; TCRdb's copy keeps in-frame clones and lacks some. The data contain some 160,000 clones, about nine tenths of them singletons. The material was peripheral blood, obtained on day 0 of AZD1222 vaccination. The receptor source for this set is an adult in good health. The CDR3 runs from the conserved cysteine through the conserved F or W.

V	J	CDR3
TRBV7-8	TRBJ1-4	CASSRAKGFTEKLFF
TRBV9	TRBJ1-4	CASSVGGTANEKLFF
TRBV28	TRBJ2-5	CASGGFRPQYF
TRBV6-1	TRBJ1-6	CASSGDRSSYNSPLHF
TRBV18	TRBJ2-7	CASSSQGPPYEQYF
TRBV25-1	TRBJ2-7	CASSGARDEQYF
TRBV7-5	TRBJ1-2	CARSLTSFPGYGYTF
TRBV2	TRBJ1-4	CASSERGNRLFF
TRBV6-1	TRBJ2-1	CASSDGAYYNEQFF
TRBV7-9	TRBJ2-4	CASSLTGGNNIQYF
TRBV6-6	TRBJ1-6	CASSYWQGDSPLHF
TRBV5-6	TRBJ2-3	CASTPESTDTQYF
TRBV6-5	TRBJ1-2	CASSYSRTGNYGYTF
TRBV30	TRBJ2-2	CAWSEGRVPGELFF
TRBV25-1	TRBJ2-5	CASSESDRKETQYF
TRBV19	TRBJ2-1	CASRGLAGPREQFF
TRBV6-5	TRBJ2-7	CASWAAWRYEQYF
TRBV30	TRBJ1-4	CAWAGPEKLFF
TRBV27	TRBJ2-7	CASSTTRRQTYEQYF
TRBV7-2	TRBJ1-1	CASSPAHREAFF
TRBV6-1	TRBJ2-2	CASSEEGQGAGELFF
TRBV6-1	TRBJ1-2	CASSETGQGTHGYTF
TRBV9	TRBJ1-2	CASSGTGVRGYTF
TRBV6-6	TRBJ1-2	CASSHDRGRELGYTF
TRBV28	TRBJ1-1	CASRAVEAFF
TRBV11-2	TRBJ1-5	CASSSTGRNQPQHF
TRBV5-4	TRBJ1-3	CASSFGQSELNTIYF
TRBV12-5	TRBJ1-1	CASGSGTGLRTEAFF
TRBV30	TRBJ2-5	CAWKGLGLGQETQYF
TRBV6-5	TRBJ1-2	CASSRLLGQYGYTF
TRBV28	TRBJ1-6	CASSWGLRNNSPLHF
TRBV9	TRBJ1-3	CASSVAASGNTIYF
TRBV4-3	TRBJ2-5	CASSQQGLAEETQYF
TRBV7-3	TRBJ2-5	CASSSIAGGGETQYF
TRBV2	TRBJ1-1	CASSVGNPMNTEAFF
TRBV30	TRBJ1-4	CAWSGQGLSNEKLFF
TRBV28	TRBJ2-1	CASSPDQRSYNEQFF
TRBV3-1/TRBV3-2	TRBJ2-3	CASTSGGGTDTQYF
TRBV5-1	TRBJ1-1	CASSLVGTGAGEAFF
TRBV29-1	TRBJ1-3	CSVFSGNTIYF
TRBV18	TRBJ1-4	CASSPPSDRNEKLFF
TRBV30	TRBJ2-5	CAWSQREGGTQYF
TRBV11-2	TRBJ2-3	CASSLARDTQYF
TRBV6-2/TRBV6-3	TRBJ2-7	CASSYQAYSEQYF
TRBV4-3	TRBJ1-2	CASSQDVGLGYGYTF
TRBV18	TRBJ2-3	CASSPPGFGTDTQYF
TRBV30	TRBJ1-1	CAWNTGAANTEAFF
TRBV24-1	TRBJ1-1	CATRRHPGRNTEAFF